The 8 T cell receptor beta chains below come from one sample, sequenced in a study of glioma-infiltrating T cells. The iRepertoire nested amplicon-rescue multiplex PCR amplified TCR alpha and beta CDR3s from RNA. TCRdb independently ran MiXCR on the multiplex PCR reads; one entry per CDR3 protein. Of around 93,000 distinct CDR3 sequences detected, roughly 39% appear once; the ten largest clones hold more than 30%. The sequencing sample was made of glioma tissue, nonneoplastic brain tissue, or PBMCs (not recorded which). The receptor set was obtained from a human donor with low-grade glioma or glioblastoma, undergoing nonglioma brain surgery, or in good health (not recorded which).

A note on this clonotype: A much larger clone differs by one base, so this may be a read error. This rearrangement joins TRBV11-2 to TRBJ2-3, with 9 bases fitting TRBD2. V dropped 10 bases and J dropped 2; count of bases not matched to a gene: 19. CDR1 SGHAT and CDR2 FQNNGV come from the germline V gene. The CDR3 extends over 18 amino acids. The CDR3 coding sequence is TGTGCCAACAGTGGGGCCTGGCTAGCGGGATTATACACAGATACGCAGTATTTT. The encoded protein is CANSGAWLAGLYTDTQYF.

Ten or more counts support this clonotype. Written as DNA, the CDR3 is TGTGCCAGCCACATCGGACTAGCGCGGGACCAGCAGTACTTC. Protein: CASHIGLARDQQYF. The chain recombines TRBV5-4 with TRBJ2-7; 9 bases map to TRBD2. The V gene end was trimmed by 7 bases and the J gene end by 8 bases; junction bases not matched to a gene: 13. The CDR3 contains 14 residues. Germline assignment: CDR1 SGHNT and CDR2 YYREEE (reference sequence).

This clonotype came up many times. The chain uses TRBV25-1 and TRBJ2-5; D is undetermined. V lost 6 bases, J lost 2 bases, and 7 bases lay in between. Germline values: CDR1 MGHDK, CDR2 SYGVNS. This CDR3 region has 12 residues. The CDR3 sequence is CASRQRQETQYF. DNA for the CDR3: TGTGCCAGCAGACAGAGACAAGAGACCCAGTACTTC. The complete variable domain, with remaining parts taken from reference TRBV25-1 and TRBJ2-5, reads EADIYQTPRYLVIGTGKKITLECSQTMGHDKMYWYQQDPGMELHLIHYSYGVNSTEKGDLSSESTVSRIRTEHFPLTLESARPSHTSQYLCASRQRQETQYFGPGTRLLVL.

This clonotype has a count of ten or more. This chain connects TRBV6-6 to TRBJ1-1, with D uncertain. From germline, CDR1 is MNHNY and CDR2 SVGAGI (reference sequence). V was shortened by 0 bases and J by 2 bases, with 7 bases between the two germline ends. The CDR3 is 14 residues long. CDR3 protein: CASSYSPRNTEAFF. CDR3 bases: TGTGCCAGCAGTTACTCGCCCCGAAACACTGAAGCTTTCTTT.

This CDR3 reads CASSQGGRHNYEQYF. CDR3 nucleotide sequence: TGTGCCAGCAGCCAAGGTGGTAGACACAACTACGAGCAGTACTTC. The J gene is TRBJ2-7, the V gene TRBV3-1; no definite D call. CDR3 size: 15 residues. The ends were cut back, 1 base at V and 3 bases at J, with 13 bases in the middle. CDR1 and CDR2 (germline): LGHDT, YNNKEL (reference sequence).

In its sample, this clonotype was seen many times. The V gene is TRBV24-1, the J gene TRBJ2-1; 7 positions match TRBD1. This CDR3 spans 14 amino acids. In germline, CDR1 is KGHDR, CDR2 SFDVKD. V shed 5 bases and J 6 bases; nucleotides not matched to a gene: 6. The CDR3 here is CATSGTGSANEQFF. The CDR3 region has the DNA TGTGCCACCAGTGGGACAGGTAGTGCCAATGAGCAGTTCTTC.

This rearrangement joins TRBV11-2 to TRBJ2-2; no clear D gene. The CDR3 length is 14 residues. The V and J ends lost 9 bases and 3 bases respectively, with 14 bases between them. Germline-derived CDR1 and CDR2 are SGHAT and FQNNGV. This CDR3 reads CARSPLRDTGELFF. In nucleotides, the CDR3 is TGTGCCAGGAGCCCACTCCGAGACACCGGGGAGCTGTTTTTT. The entire variable domain, with the rest obtained from reference TRBV11-2 and TRBJ2-2, is as follows: EAGVAQSPRYKIIEKRQSVAFWCNPISGHATLYWYQQILGQGPKLLIQFQNNGVVDDSQLPKDRFSAERLKGVDSTLKIQPAKLEDSAVYLCARSPLRDTGELFFGEGSRLTVL.

On this clonotype itself: This likely comes from a read error, as the CDR3 has no conserved phenylalanine or tryptophan at its end. The DNA is left out, because the CDR3 cannot be placed on it with certainty; the CDR3 is given as TCRdb lists it. The genes are TRBV4-2 and TRBJ1-2. Including both end residues, the CDR3 is 17 amino acids long. CDR1 is LGHNA, CDR2 YNFKEQ, per germline. The CDR3 is CASSQGLGQLLNYGYTL.